This T cell receptor (beta chain) is drawn from a study of blood T cell repertoires in COVID-19. Study-wide background: From the United States, Italy and Spain came samples of acute and convalescent COVID-19. Nucleic acid was either cDNA or gDNA, and it came from T cells, B-cell-depleted T cells, or PBMCs.

Only in-frame clones appear in the TCRdb table, and some are missing; sequencing was by immunoSEQ multiplex PCR. This table has about 190,000 clones, nearly 90% appearing once. The receptor was derived from a woman between 40 and 50 years old who had recovered from COVID-19. Sequenced input: peripheral blood.

DNA for the CDR3: TGTGCCAGCAGTGAGACTAGCGGGTTCTCCTACAATGAGCAGTTCTTC. Amino acid sequence: CASSETSGFSYNEQFF. The chain uses TRBV2 and TRBJ2-1; TRBD2 agrees at 10 bases. CDR1 SNHLY and CDR2 FYNNEI come from the germline V gene. Losses at the gene ends were 3 bases for V and 0 bases for J; bases not matched to a gene: 2. This CDR3 comprises 16 residues.